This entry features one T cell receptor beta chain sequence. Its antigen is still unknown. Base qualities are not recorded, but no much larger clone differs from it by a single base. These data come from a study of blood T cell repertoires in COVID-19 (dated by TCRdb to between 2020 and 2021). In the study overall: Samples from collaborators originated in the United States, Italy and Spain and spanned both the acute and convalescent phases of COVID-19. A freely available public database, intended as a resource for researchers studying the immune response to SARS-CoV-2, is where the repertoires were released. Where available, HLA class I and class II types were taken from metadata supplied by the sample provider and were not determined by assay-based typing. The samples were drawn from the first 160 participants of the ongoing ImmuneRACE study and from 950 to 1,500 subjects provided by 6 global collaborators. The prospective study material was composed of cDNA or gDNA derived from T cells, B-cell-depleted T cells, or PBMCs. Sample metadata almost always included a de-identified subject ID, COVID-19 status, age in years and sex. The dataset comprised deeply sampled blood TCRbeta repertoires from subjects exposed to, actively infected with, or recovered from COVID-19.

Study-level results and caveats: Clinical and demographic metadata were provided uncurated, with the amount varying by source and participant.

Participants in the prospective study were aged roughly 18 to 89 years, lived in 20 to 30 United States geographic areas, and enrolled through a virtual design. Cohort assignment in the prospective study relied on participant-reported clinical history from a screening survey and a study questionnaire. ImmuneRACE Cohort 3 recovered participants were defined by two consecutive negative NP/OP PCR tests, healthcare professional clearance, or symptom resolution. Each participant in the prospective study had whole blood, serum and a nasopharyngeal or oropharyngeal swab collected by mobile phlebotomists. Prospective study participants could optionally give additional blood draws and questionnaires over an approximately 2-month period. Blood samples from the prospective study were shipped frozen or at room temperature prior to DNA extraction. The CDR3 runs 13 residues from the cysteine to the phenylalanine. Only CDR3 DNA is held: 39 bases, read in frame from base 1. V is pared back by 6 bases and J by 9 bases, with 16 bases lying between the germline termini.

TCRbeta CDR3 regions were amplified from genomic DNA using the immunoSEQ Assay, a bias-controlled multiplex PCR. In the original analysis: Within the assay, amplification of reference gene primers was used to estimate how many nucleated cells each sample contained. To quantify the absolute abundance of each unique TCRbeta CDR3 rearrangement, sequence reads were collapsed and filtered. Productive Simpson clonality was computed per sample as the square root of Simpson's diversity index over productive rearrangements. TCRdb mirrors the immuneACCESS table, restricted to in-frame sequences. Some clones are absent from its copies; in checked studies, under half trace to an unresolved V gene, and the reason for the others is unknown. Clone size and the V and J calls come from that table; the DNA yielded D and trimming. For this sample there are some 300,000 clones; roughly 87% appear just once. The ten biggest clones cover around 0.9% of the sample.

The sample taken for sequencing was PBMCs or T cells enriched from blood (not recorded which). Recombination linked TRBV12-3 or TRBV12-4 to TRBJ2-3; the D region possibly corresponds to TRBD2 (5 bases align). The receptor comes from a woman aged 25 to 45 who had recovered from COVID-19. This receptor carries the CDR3 CASSTRAASTQYF. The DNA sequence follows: TGTGCCAGCAGCACTAGAGCCGCCTCCACGCAGTATTTT.